The TCR beta chain under discussion was sequenced for a study of T cell responses to AZD1222 COVID-19 vaccine. There are 16 residues in the CDR3. Only in-frame clones appear in the TCRdb table, and some are missing; sequencing was by immunoSEQ multiplex PCR. The repertoire consists of 150,000 to 200,000 clones, with around 94% occurring once and the leading ten covering approximately 2.5%. The TCR sequence derives from an adult in good health. The input for sequencing was peripheral blood, taken on day 0 of AZD1222 vaccination. The chain carries TRBV21-1 and TRBJ2-7; the D segment call TRBD2 is taken from the table without a DNA check. TRBV21-1 is noted as a pseudogene. CDR3 DNA sequence: TGTGCCAGCAGCAAACCCCAACTTGCGGGGATGGACGAGCAGTACTTC. Translated: CASSKPQLAGMDEQYF.